The sequence of this T cell receptor (beta chain) was determined in a study of cytomegalovirus exposure and HLA in healthy donors. Study-wide results and limits: Confirmation was obtained in vitro that three CMV-associated chains are specific for CMV antigens.

Primers for the PCR totalled 60 Vbeta and 13 Jbeta. The protocol was immunoSEQ multiplex PCR, while the TCRdb copy is restricted to in-frame clones and leaves out a portion. In the table there are fewer than 110,000 clones, 74% of which are singletons. Comment on this clone: Its cognate antigen is unknown.

Those who donated were healthy bone marrow donors. V lost 5 bases and J 2 bases, leaving 9 bases between the germline ends. The CDR3 is 14 amino acids. Looked up from germline, CDR1 is MNHEY and CDR2 is SVGAGI. The V call is TRBV6-5, the J call TRBJ1-4, with D possibly matching TRBD1 (6 bases). The sequenced material came from PBMCs. This TCR was sampled from a woman aged 40 to 50 in good health and CMV-seropositive. The CDR3 DNA follows: TGTGCCAGCAGTGACAGGTCGACTAATGAAAAACTGTTTTTT. It yields the protein CASSDRSTNEKLFF.